A single sample gave rise to the 12 T cell receptor beta chains below, sequenced in a study of T cell clonality in common variable immunodeficiency (dated by TCRdb to between 2015 and 2016). Here is what the overall study found, with its caveats: Reportedly, TCRbeta sequences from CVID had fewer deletions and N-nucleotide insertions, and highly modified clones with 13 or more V deletions were absent from CVID.

No antigens are known for them. Library generation was performed with the immunoSEQ multiplex PCR assay. This is the immuneACCESS table as TCRdb keeps it, with only in-frame sequences that have V and J called. A part of the clones is gone; compared with another copy, unresolved V genes explain less than half, and the rest is unexplained. This sample was tabulated with some 17,000 clones, among which there are no singletons. The ten largest account for about 14% of the sample. The sample consisted of peripheral blood mononuclear cells. The receptors originated from a human donor with common variable immunodeficiency.

This clone came up many times. The CDR3 is cut off 3 residues early in the read; its end comes from the germline J gene. V and J are TRBV7-3 and TRBJ2-1; 8 bases line up with TRBD2. Germline assignment: CDR1 SGHTA and CDR2 FQGTGA. The junction had 8 bases not matched to a gene; V was cut back by 5 bases and J by 8 bases. This CDR3 comprises 14 residues. The CDR3 sequence is CASSQSGSGDEQFF. The sequenced part of the CDR3 DNA is TGTGCCAGCAGCCAAAGCGGGAGTGGCGATGAG. Full variable domain (rest looked up from reference TRBV7-3 and TRBJ2-1): GAGVSQTPSNKVTEKGKYVELRCDPISGHTALYWYRQSLGQGPEFLIYFQGTGAADDSGLPNDRFFAVRPEGSVSTLKIQRTERGDSAVYLCASSQSGSGDEQFFGPGTRLTVL.

The sample holds a few counts of this clone. The read ends 3 residues before the CDR3 terminus; that terminus is restored from the germline J gene. The chain is built from TRBV18 and TRBJ1-1; D might be TRBD1 (6 bases). Germline lookup yields CDR1 KGHSH and CDR2 LQKENI. Trimming removed 1 base from V and 0 bases from J, with 9 bases in between. This CDR3 has 15 amino acids. The CDR3 sequence: CASSPQGTMNTEAFF. CDR3 bases read: TGTGCCAGCTCACCACAGGGGACAATGAACACTGAA.

This clone was seen many times. The CDR3 end lies 3 residues beyond the end of the read and is filled in from the germline J gene. This sequence joins TRBV20-1 and TRBJ2-7; D may be TRBD2 (5 bases). Trimming stripped 0 bases from V and 3 bases from J, with 12 bases between. This CDR3 region has 14 residues. Germline V CDR1 and CDR2: DFQATT, SNEGSKA (reference sequence). CDR3 bases read: TGCAGTGCTAGAGATGGACTGCGTATCTACGAG. Protein sequence: CSARDGLRIYE. The CDR3, in full, reads CSARDGLRIYEQYF.

In this sample, this clone turned up a few times. The sequence runs out 3 residues before the end of the CDR3; the remainder is reconstructed from the germline J gene. The rearrangement uses TRBV18 and TRBJ1-1, with D unresolved. The germline gives CDR1 KGHSH, CDR2 LQKENI. V lost 3 bases to trimming and J lost 5 bases, with 16 bases between them. This CDR3 is built from 15 residues. CDR3 protein: CASSPDNGEGTEAFF. CDR3 DNA (partial): TGTGCCAGCTCACCCGATAACGGGGAGGGAACTGAA.

This clone was recorded many times. The read halts 3 residues ahead of the CDR3 end, with the missing end drawn from the germline J gene. The genes are TRBV7-6 and TRBJ2-3; possibly TRBD1 for D (6 bases). The CDR3 covers 15 residues. CDR1 and CDR2 (germline): SGHVS, FNYEAQ. V was shortened by 5 bases and J by 4 bases, with 16 bases between the two germline ends. The DNA read from the CDR3 is TGTGCCAGCAGCCCACAGGGTACCCTGGCAGATACG. This gives the protein CASSPQGTLADT. The complete CDR3 sequence is CASSPQGTLADTQYF.

This clone was counted a few times. The CDR3 end lies 3 residues beyond the end of the read and is filled in from the germline J gene. The chain couples TRBV11-2 to TRBJ2-5; 8 bases line up with TRBD1. Per the germline V gene, CDR1 is SGHAT and CDR2 is FQNNGV. This CDR3 region has 14 residues. J was trimmed by 6 bases and V by 1 base; bases with no gene match: 4. Incomplete CDR3 DNA: TGTGCCAGCAGCTTAGTGGGCAGGGGGCAGACC. Translation gives CASSLVGRGQT. The whole CDR3 sequence is CASSLVGRGQTQYF.

CDR3: CASMFGQGWTEAFF. Incomplete CDR3 DNA: TGTGCCAGCATGTTCGGGCAGGGTTGGACTGAA. The chain couples TRBV2 to TRBJ1-1, with D possibly being TRBD1 (5 bases). The read is 3 residues too short to cover the CDR3 end, so that end is filled in from the germline J gene. Deletions cut 7 bases from V and 5 bases from J, with 17 bases between. Germline V lookup: CDR1 SNHLY, CDR2 FYNNEI. CDR3 length: 14 amino acids.

Worth noting for this clone: Coverage ceases 3 residues before the CDR3 finishes, and the germline J gene fills in the end. The rearrangement links TRBV7-7 to TRBJ2-1, with TRBD2 matching 8 bases. Germline lookup yields CDR1 SSHAT and CDR2 FNYEAQ (reference sequence). V dropped 4 bases and J dropped 5; count of bases not matched to a gene: 7. This CDR3 has 15 residues. CDR3 DNA (partial): TGTGCCAGCAGCTCGACTAGCGCGGTTAACAATGAG. Amino acid sequence: CASSSTSAVNNE. The whole CDR3 region reads CASSSTSAVNNEQFF.

There are a few counts of this clone. The read finishes 3 residues shy of the CDR3 end, and the germline J gene is used to complete it. The rearrangement joins TRBV7-9 to TRBJ2-1; maybe TRBD1 (6 bases). The germline V gene has CDR1 SEHNR and CDR2 FQNEAQ (reference sequence). This CDR3 has 15 amino acids. The ends were cut back, 5 bases at V and 8 bases at J, with 19 bases in the middle. The part of the CDR3 DNA that was read is TGTGCCAGCAGCCTCAGCTCGACAGGAAGGGATGAG. It specifies CASSLSSTGRDE. The whole CDR3 sequence is CASSLSSTGRDEQFF.

Ten or more counts support this clone. With the read ending 3 residues before the CDR3 end, the germline J gene is used to fill in that end. This chain connects TRBV19 to TRBJ1-2, with TRBD1 identical over 9 bases. The junction had 7 bases not matched to a gene; V was cut back by 4 bases and J by 4 bases. CDR1 and CDR2 (germline): LNHDA, SQIVND (reference sequence). There are 15 residues in the CDR3. The CDR3 bases that were read are TGTGCCAGTAGTACCGGACAGGGGAGGGCCTATGGC. It encodes CASSTGQGRAYG. The entire CDR3 is CASSTGQGRAYGYTF.

Points on this clone: Read coverage stops 3 residues before the CDR3 terminus; the germline J gene supplies the remainder. The chain employs TRBV18 and TRBJ1-4; tentatively, D is TRBD1 (5 bases). With 6 bases removed from V and 8 bases from J, the gap between germline ends came to 13 bases. Germline V lookup: CDR1 KGHSH, CDR2 LQKENI. This CDR3 spans 13 amino acids. CDR3: CASSSQGYEKLFF. The part of the CDR3 DNA that was read is TGTGCCAGCTCCTCGCAGGGATACGAAAAA.

This clone was seen only a few times. Read data end 3 residues before the CDR3 end; the end is taken from the germline J gene. This chain joins TRBV6-2 or TRBV6-3 and TRBJ2-2; possibly TRBD1 for D (6 bases). This CDR3 region has 16 residues. The V end lost 5 bases, the J end lost 2 bases, and 15 bases lay between the germline ends. Germline CDR1 MNHEY, CDR2 SVGEGT. Incomplete CDR3 DNA: TGTGCCAGCAGTGGTCGAGGACAGCCCAACACCGGGGAG. Amino acids: CASSGRGQPNTGE. The whole CDR3 sequence is CASSGRGQPNTGELFF.